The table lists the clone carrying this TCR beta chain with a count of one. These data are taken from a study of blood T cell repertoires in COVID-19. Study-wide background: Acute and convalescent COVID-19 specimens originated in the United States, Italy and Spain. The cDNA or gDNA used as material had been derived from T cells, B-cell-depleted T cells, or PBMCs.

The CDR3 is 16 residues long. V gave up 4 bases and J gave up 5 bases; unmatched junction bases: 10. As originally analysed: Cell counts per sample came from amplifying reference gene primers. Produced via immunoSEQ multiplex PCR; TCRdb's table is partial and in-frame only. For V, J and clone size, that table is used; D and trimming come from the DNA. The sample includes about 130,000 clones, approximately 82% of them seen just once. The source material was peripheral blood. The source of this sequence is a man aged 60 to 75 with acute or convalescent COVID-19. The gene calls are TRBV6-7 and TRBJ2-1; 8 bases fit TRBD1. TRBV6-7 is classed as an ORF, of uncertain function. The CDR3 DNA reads TGTGCCAGCAGTTGGCCAGACAGGGGTCTCGACAATGAGCAGTTCTTC. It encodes CASSWPDRGLDNEQFF.